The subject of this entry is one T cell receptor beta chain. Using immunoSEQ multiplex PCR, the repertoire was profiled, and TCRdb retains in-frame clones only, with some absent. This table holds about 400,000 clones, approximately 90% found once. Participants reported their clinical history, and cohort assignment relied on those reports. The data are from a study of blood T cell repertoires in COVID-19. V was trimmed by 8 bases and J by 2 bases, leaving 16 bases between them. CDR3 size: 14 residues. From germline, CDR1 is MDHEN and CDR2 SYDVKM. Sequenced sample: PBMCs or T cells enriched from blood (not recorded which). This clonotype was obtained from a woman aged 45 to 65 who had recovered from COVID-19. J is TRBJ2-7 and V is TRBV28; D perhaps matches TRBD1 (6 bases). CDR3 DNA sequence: TGTGCCAGCCTACCAGGGGACCGAGCCTACGAGCAGTACTTC. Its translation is CASLPGDRAYEQYF. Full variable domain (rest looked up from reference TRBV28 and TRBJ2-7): DVKVTQSSRYLVKRTGEKVFLECVQDMDHENMFWYRQDPGLGLRLIYFSYDVKMKEKGDIPEGYSVSREKKERFSLILESASTNQTSMYLCASLPGDRAYEQYFGPGTRLTVT.